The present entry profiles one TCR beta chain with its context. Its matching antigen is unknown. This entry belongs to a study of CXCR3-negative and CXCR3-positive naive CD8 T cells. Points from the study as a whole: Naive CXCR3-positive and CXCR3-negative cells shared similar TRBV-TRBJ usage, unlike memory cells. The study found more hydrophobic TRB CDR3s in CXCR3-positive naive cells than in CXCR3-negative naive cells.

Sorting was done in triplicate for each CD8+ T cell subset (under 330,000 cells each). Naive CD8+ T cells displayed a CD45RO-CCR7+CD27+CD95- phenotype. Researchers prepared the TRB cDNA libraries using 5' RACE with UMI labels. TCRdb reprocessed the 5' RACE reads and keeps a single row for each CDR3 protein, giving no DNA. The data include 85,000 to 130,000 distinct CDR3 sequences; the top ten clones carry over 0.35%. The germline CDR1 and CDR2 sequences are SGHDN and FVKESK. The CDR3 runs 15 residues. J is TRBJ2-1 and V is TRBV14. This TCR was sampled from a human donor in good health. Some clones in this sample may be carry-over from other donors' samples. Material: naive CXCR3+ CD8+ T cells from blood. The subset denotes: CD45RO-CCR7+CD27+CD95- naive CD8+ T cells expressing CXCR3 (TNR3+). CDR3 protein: CASSLYRGSYNEQFF. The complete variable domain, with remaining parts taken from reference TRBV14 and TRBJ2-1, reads EAGVTQFPSHSVIEKGQTVTLRCDPISGHDNLYWYRRVMGKEIKFLLHFVKESKQDESGMPNNRFLAERTGGTYSTLKVQPAELEDSGVYFCASSLYRGSYNEQFFGPGTRLTVL.